The text below deals with one T cell receptor (beta chain). These data come from a study of cytomegalovirus exposure and HLA in healthy donors. The V gene's germline CDR1 is SQVTM and CDR2 ANQGSEA. V shed 6 bases and J 9 bases; nucleotides not matched to a gene: 4. CDR3 size: 10 residues. Only in-frame clones appear in the TCRdb table, and some are missing; sequencing was by immunoSEQ multiplex PCR. The table has about 130,000 clones, roughly 91% seen once. This sequence originates from a man aged 25 to 45 in good health and CMV-seronegative. The sequencing sample was made of PBMCs. The chain couples TRBV29-1 to TRBJ2-7, with 8 bases lining up with TRBD1. The CDR3, as DNA: TGCAGCGTCCGACAGGGGAGGCAGTACTTC. It codes for CSVRQGRQYF.